The clone carrying this T cell receptor (beta chain) appeared once. Its antigen is not known. The repertoire was sequenced with immunoSEQ multiplex PCR; TCRdb's copy has only in-frame clones and lacks some. This sample yields approximately 150,000 clones, of which roughly nine tenths are seen a single time; approximately 2% belongs to the top ten. This sample is drawn from a study of T cell responses to AZD1222 COVID-19 vaccine. Regarding the study as a whole: Elevations in Spike-specific TCR breadth and depth followed administration of two AZD1222 doses. Most donors were white British and more were female, and clonal diversity was possibly underestimated. Spike-wide vaccine-associated CD4 TCRs dominated at 160-218 and 743-854. Baseline seropositivity characterized only six AZD1222 recipients.

With V trimmed by 0 bases and J by 9 bases, 7 bases remained unmatched. Germline CDR1 GTSNPN, CDR2 SVGIG (reference sequence). The CDR3 is 16 amino acids. Source: peripheral blood, taken on day 0 of AZD1222 vaccination. This clonotype was sampled from an adult in good health. The chain is built from TRBV30 and TRBJ1-6; TRBD1 matches at 11 bases. This CDR3 is CAWSVKSGTGGSPLHF. CDR3 coding DNA: TGTGCCTGGAGTGTAAAGAGCGGGACAGGGGGTTCACCCCTCCACTTT.